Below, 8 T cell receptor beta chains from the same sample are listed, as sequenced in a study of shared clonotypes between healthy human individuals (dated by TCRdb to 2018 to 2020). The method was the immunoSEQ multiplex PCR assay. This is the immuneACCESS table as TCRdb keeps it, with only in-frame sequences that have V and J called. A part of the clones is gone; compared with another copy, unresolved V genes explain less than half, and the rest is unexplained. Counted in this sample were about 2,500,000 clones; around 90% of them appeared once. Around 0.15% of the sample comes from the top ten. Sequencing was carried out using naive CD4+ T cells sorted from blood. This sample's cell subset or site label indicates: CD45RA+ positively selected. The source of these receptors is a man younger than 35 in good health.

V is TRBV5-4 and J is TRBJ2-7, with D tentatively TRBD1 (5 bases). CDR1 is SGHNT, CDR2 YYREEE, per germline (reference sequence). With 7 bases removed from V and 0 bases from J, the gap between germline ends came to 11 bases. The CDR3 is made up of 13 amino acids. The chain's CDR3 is CASGHRNSYEQYF. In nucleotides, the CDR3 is TGTGCCAGCGGCCACAGGAACTCCTACGAGCAGTACTTC.

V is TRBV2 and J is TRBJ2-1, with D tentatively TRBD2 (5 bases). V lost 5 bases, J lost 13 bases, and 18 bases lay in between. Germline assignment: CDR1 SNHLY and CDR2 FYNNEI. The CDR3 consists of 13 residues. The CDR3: CASSPWTPPQQFF. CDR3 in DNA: TGTGCCAGCAGTCCTTGGACTCCACCCCAACAGTTCTTC.

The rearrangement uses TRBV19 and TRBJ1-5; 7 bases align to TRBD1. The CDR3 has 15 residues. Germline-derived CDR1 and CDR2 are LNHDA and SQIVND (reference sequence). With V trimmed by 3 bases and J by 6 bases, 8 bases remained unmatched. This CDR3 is CASSILDREVQPQHF. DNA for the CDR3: TGTGCCAGTAGTATCCTCGACAGGGAGGTTCAGCCCCAGCATTTT.

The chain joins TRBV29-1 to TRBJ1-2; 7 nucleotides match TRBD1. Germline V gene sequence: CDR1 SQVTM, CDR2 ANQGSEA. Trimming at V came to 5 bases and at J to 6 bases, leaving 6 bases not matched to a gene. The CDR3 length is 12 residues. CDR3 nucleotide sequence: TGCAGCGTTAACAGGGGTGTGAATGGCTACACCTTC. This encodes CSVNRGVNGYTF.

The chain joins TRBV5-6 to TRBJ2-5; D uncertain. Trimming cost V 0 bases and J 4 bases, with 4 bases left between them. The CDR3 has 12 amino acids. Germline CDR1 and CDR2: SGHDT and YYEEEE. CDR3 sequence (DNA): TGTGCCAGCAGCTTGGACAGAGAGACCCAGTACTTC. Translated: CASSLDRETQYF.

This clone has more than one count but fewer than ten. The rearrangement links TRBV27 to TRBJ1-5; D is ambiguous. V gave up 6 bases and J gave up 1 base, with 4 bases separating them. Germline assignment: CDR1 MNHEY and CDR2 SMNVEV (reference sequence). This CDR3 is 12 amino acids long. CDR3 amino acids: CASRNSNQPQHF. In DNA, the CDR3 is TGTGCCAGCAGAAACAGCAATCAGCCCCAGCATTTT.

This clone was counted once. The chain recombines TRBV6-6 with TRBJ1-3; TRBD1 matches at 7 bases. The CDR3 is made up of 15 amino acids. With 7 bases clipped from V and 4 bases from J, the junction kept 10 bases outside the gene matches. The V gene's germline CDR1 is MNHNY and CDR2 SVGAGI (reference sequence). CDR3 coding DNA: TGTGCCAGCACTCCCGACAGGGCGCAGGGAAACACCATATATTTT. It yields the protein CASTPDRAQGNTIYF.

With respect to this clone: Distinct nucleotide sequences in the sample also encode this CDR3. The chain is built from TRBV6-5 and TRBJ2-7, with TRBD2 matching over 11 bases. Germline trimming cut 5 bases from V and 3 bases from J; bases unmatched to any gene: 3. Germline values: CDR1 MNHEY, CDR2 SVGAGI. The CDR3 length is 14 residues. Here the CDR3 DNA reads TGTGCCAGCAGTCGAGGACTAGCGGGCTACGAGCAGTACTTC. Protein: CASSRGLAGYEQYF.